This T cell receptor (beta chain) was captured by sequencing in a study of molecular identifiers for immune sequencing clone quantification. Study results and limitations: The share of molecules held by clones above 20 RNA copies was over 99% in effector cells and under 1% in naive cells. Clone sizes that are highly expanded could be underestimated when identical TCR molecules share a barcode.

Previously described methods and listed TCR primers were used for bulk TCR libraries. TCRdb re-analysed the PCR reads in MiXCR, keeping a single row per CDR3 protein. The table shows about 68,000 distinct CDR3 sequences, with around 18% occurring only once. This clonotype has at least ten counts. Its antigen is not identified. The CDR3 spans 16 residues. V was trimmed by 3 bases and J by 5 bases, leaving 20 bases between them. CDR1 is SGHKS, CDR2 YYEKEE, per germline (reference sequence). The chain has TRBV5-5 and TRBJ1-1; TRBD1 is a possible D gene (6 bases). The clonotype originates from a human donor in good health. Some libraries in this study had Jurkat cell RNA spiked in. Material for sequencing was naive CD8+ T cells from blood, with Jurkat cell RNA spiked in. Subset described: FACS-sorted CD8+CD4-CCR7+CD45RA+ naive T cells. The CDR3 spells CASSWGAGVSLTEAFF. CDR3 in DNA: TGTGCCAGCAGCTGGGGGGCAGGGGTATCATTAACTGAAGCTTTCTTT.